What follows describes a single T cell receptor (beta chain). The antigen it binds to is not known. No base qualities exist here, and no much larger clone lies one base off it. CDR1 and CDR2 (KGHSH, LQKENI) derive from the germline V gene. V loses 6 bases of germline sequence and J loses 1 base, and the interval between the two ends is 14 bases. Taken from cysteine to phenylalanine, the CDR3 has 15 residues. Only the CDR3 portion is preserved as DNA: 45 bases, with reading frame beginning at the first base. TCRbeta CDR3 regions were amplified from genomic DNA by means of the immunoSEQ Assay, a bias-controlled multiplex PCR. On the authors' methods: The number of nucleated cells in each sample was estimated by amplification of reference gene primers within the assay. To quantify the absolute abundance of each unique TCRbeta CDR3 rearrangement, sequence reads were collapsed and filtered. For each sample, productive Simpson clonality was calculated by taking the square root of Simpson's diversity index across productive rearrangements. What TCRdb holds here is the immuneACCESS table cut down to in-frame rearrangements. Part of the clones is not present; checked against another copy, under half of the missing clones reflect an unresolved V gene, and the others are unexplained. That table supplies the V and J calls and clone size; D and trimming were determined from the DNA. The sample records around 400,000 clones, about 89% of which are singletons. The top ten clonotypes cover under 11% of the sample.

The sample is drawn from a study of blood T cell repertoires in COVID-19 (dated by TCRdb to about 2020). About the full investigation: Samples covering the acute and convalescent phases of COVID-19 were provided by collaborators in the United States, Italy and Spain. The repertoires were made available in a free public database intended to serve as a resource for research on the immune response to SARS-CoV-2. The material from the prospective study consisted of cDNA or gDNA derived from T cells, B-cell-depleted T cells, or PBMCs. Where HLA class I and class II types were available, the types were taken from metadata supplied by the sample provider, not from assay-based typing. Sample metadata almost always included a de-identified subject ID, COVID-19 status, age in years and sex. The dataset comprised deeply sampled blood TCRbeta repertoires from subjects exposed to, actively infected with, or recovered from COVID-19. Samples were obtained from the ongoing ImmuneRACE study (first 160 participants) and from 1,254 subjects provided by 6 global collaborators. Overall results and qualifications from the work: How much clinical and demographic metadata was included differed by source and by participant, and the metadata was provided uncurated.

In Seattle, one collaborating source enrolled patients while the infection was active and tracked those patients longitudinally over the course of disease. Each collaborating institution followed its own protocols to collect whole blood in K2EDTA tubes. For TCRbeta analysis, collaborators shipped samples as frozen whole blood, isolated PBMCs, or DNA extracted from either of those sample types. The sequence was collected from a woman aged 25 to 45 with COVID-19, enrolled during active disease. This chain is built from TRBV18 and TRBJ2-3, and possibly TRBD1, on 5 matching bases. Sequenced input: peripheral blood. The sequenced DNA: TGTGCCAGCTCTCGGATCACAGGACGCACAGATACGCAGTATTTT. Translation gives CASSRITGRTDTQYF.